This T cell receptor beta chain derives from a study of spatial heterogeneity in lung cancer. Study background: Sequencing consistently turned up more beta-chain sequences than alpha-chain sequences. General study results and limits: At tumor resection, ubiquitous expanded TCRs were detected in blood more often than later.

Carried by each TCR cDNA molecule was a unique molecular identifier. TCRdb re-analysed the 5' RACE reads in MiXCR, keeping a single row per CDR3 protein. Of roughly 79,000 distinct CDR3 sequences detected, roughly 13% appear once; the ten largest clones hold roughly 4.2%. Deletions cut 0 bases from V and 1 base from J, with 15 bases between. CDR1 MNHEY and CDR2 SVGEGT come from the germline V gene. This CDR3 has 17 amino acids. Time point: sample taken at primary tumor resection. In each case, whole RNA from tumor, nontumor lung or frozen PBMC was sequenced unsorted. Donation came from some 73 patients with untreated early-stage non-small cell lung cancer. This clonotype was seen many times. Its antigen is unknown.

This receptor was obtained from a male donor with early-stage non-small cell lung cancer. The chain employs TRBV6-2 or TRBV6-3 and TRBJ1-1; D is ambiguous. Source: PBMCs, taken at surgery. CDR3 protein: CASSYSIIKQSNTEAFF. The CDR3 nucleotides read TGTGCCAGCAGTTACTCGATCATTAAACAGTCGAACACTGAAGCTTTCTTT.